A selection of T cell receptor beta chains follows, all from one sample in a study of siplizumab effects on memory and regulatory T cells. The antigens these receptors bind are not known. Sequenced by immunoSEQ multiplex PCR; TCRdb stores in-frame clones only, minus some. The sample shows approximately 20,000 clones, about 40% of them seen only once. Input material: CFSE-low (dividing) CD4+ T cells sorted from an allogeneic mixed lymphocyte reaction. Receptor source: a human donor in good health; the cells came from an allogeneic mixed lymphocyte reaction. Some clones in this sample may be carry-over from other donors' samples. Both conserved end residues are part of each CDR3. A D gene is named only where the DNA matches it firmly. Expanded clones are given a class, and other clones once, few, many or no size at all.

J gene,V gene,D gene,clone size,CDR3 protein,CDR3 DNA
TRBJ2-2,TRBV9,-,few,CASSVEIGELFF,TGTGCCAGCAGCGTAGAGATCGGGGAGCTGTTTTTT
TRBJ1-6,TRBV7-2,-,-,CASSSFGISYNSPLHF,TGTGCCAGCAGCTCTTTTGGGATTTCCTATAATTCACCCCTCCACTTT
TRBJ1-2,TRBV28,-,-,CASSPWGAGAFNYGYTF,TGTGCCAGCAGTCCTTGGGGGGCAGGAGCTTTTAACTATGGCTACACCTTC
TRBJ1-4,TRBV5-1,-,few,CASSFTAPSEKLFF,TGCGCCAGCAGCTTCACAGCTCCGAGTGAAAAACTGTTTTTT
TRBJ2-2,TRBV5-1,TRBD2,many,CASSYLGGFTGELFF,TGCGCCAGCAGCTACCTGGGGGGGTTCACCGGGGAGCTGTTTTTT
TRBJ2-3,TRBV6-6,TRBD2,-,CASRSSGGASDTQYF,TGTGCCAGCCGGAGTAGCGGGGGGGCATCAGATACGCAGTATTTT
TRBJ1-4,TRBV7-7,-,medium-sized,CASSLGVLEKLFF,TGTGCTAGCAGCTTAGGCGTTTTAGAAAAACTGTTTTTT
TRBJ2-7,TRBV4-1,-,medium-sized,CASSQEVPGRPEQYF,TGCGCCAGCAGCCAAGAAGTACCGGGGAGGCCCGAGCAGTACTTC
TRBJ1-2,TRBV18,-,-,CASSPQRNLGGYTF,TGTGCCAGCTCACCACAGCGGAATTTGGGGGGCTACACCTTC
TRBJ2-1,TRBV6-1,-,-,CASKGRDEQFF,TGTGCCAGCAAGGGGCGTGATGAGCAGTTCTTC
TRBJ2-1,TRBV7-2,TRBD2,few,CASSPLRLAFIHNEQFF,TGTGCCAGCAGCCCATTACGACTAGCTTTTATCCACAATGAGCAGTTCTTC
TRBJ1-4,TRBV5-4,TRBD1,-,CASSLAGQSNEKLFF,TGTGCCAGCAGCTTGGCGGGACAGTCTAATGAAAAACTGTTTTTT
TRBJ2-3,TRBV7-9,-,-,CASSLVETSTDTQYF,TGTGCCAGCAGCTTAGTGGAGACTAGCACAGATACGCAGTATTTT
TRBJ2-3,TRBV5-1,TRBD1,few,CASKVGQGLRADTQYF,TGCGCCAGCAAGGTGGGACAGGGGTTGAGGGCAGATACGCAGTATTTT
TRBJ2-3,TRBV18,-,-,CASSPLTPIVIHTQYF,TGTGCCAGCTCACCTCTGACACCGATCGTTATTCATACGCAGTATTTT
TRBJ2-1,TRBV5-4,-,few,CASSRGQSHMYNEQFF,TGTGCCAGCAGCAGAGGACAGTCTCACATGTACAATGAGCAGTTCTTC
TRBJ2-7,TRBV6-5,TRBD1,-,CASSKDRGIYEQYF,TGTGCCAGCAGCAAGGACAGGGGTATCTACGAGCAGTACTTC
TRBJ2-7,TRBV6-5,-,-,CASSYGSVSYEQYF,TGTGCCAGCAGTTACGGGTCCGTTTCCTACGAGCAGTACTTC
TRBJ1-2,TRBV2,-,few,CASSVPDPGDNYGYTF,TGTGCCAGCAGTGTCCCGGACCCTGGTGATAACTATGGCTACACCTTC
TRBJ2-2,TRBV6-1,TRBD2,medium-sized,CATRLAGAHTGELFF,TGTGCCACCCGACTAGCGGGAGCGCACACCGGGGAGCTGTTTTTT
TRBJ2-5,TRBV11-2,TRBD2,-,CASSPSPTSGGETQYF,TGTGCCAGCAGCCCAAGCCCTACTAGCGGGGGGGAGACCCAGTACTTC
TRBJ2-5,TRBV6-1,-,-,CASIKGVYPAETQYF,TGTGCCAGCATCAAGGGGGTGTATCCAGCAGAGACCCAGTACTTC
TRBJ2-2,TRBV5-1,-,few,CASSSTVPGELFF,TGCGCCAGCAGCTCGACAGTTCCCGGGGAGCTGTTTTTT
TRBJ2-1,TRBV18,-,-,CASSPGLGSDEQFF,TGTGCCAGCTCACCAGGGCTCGGGTCAGATGAGCAGTTCTTC
TRBJ1-2,TRBV19,-,-,CASSSGGLNYGYTF,TGTGCCAGTAGTAGCGGGGGTTTGAACTATGGCTACACCTTC
TRBJ1-1,TRBV6-1,-,-,CATGVVYTEAFF,TGTGCCACCGGGGTTGTGTACACTGAAGCTTTCTTT
TRBJ2-4,TRBV19,-,-,CASSTGTAKNIQYF,TGTGCCAGTAGTACAGGTACCGCCAAAAACATTCAGTACTTC
TRBJ2-7,TRBV19,TRBD2,medium-sized,CASSRGLAGAGEQYF,TGTGCCAGTAGTAGAGGCCTAGCGGGAGCGGGCGAGCAGTACTTC
TRBJ2-2,TRBV5-5,-,few,CASTSGTLNTGELFF,TGTGCCAGCACCTCCGGGACTTTGAACACCGGGGAGCTGTTTTTT
TRBJ2-7,TRBV5-1,TRBD2,-,CASSLDLAGAYEQYF,TGCGCCAGCAGCTTGGACCTAGCGGGAGCGTACGAGCAGTACTTC
TRBJ2-7,TRBV4-2,TRBD2,few,CASSLAGGGPYEQYF,TGTGCCAGCAGTCTAGCGGGAGGTGGGCCCTACGAGCAGTACTTC
TRBJ2-1,TRBV5-7,-,-,CASSLAAGYDHEQFF,TGCGCCAGCAGCTTAGCGGCAGGGTACGACCATGAGCAGTTCTTC
TRBJ2-3,TRBV29-1,-,many,CSVREQDSTDTQYF,TGCAGCGTGAGAGAACAGGATAGCACAGATACGCAGTATTTT
TRBJ1-6,TRBV5-6,-,-,CASSSDTGLNNSPLHF,TGTGCCAGCAGCTCTGACACGGGACTTAATAATTCACCCCTCCACTTT
TRBJ2-7,TRBV9,TRBD1,many,CASSVSGTGVEQYF,TGTGCCAGCAGCGTCTCCGGGACAGGGGTCGAGCAGTACTTC
TRBJ2-1,TRBV18,-,-,CASSPAANNNEQFF,TGTGCCAGCTCACCAGCGGCTAATAACAATGAGCAGTTCTTC
TRBJ2-7,TRBV5-1,-,-,CASSLNPTYEQYF,TGCGCCAGCAGCTTGAACCCCACCTACGAGCAGTACTTC
TRBJ1-4,TRBV9,-,-,CASSLGGIRTEKLFF,TGTGCCAGCTCCCTCGGAGGGATAAGAACTGAAAAACTGTTTTTT
TRBJ2-7,TRBV11-1,-,few,CASSFGYGEQYF,TGTGCCAGCAGCTTTGGTTACGGGGAGCAGTACTTC
TRBJ1-1,TRBV11-1,TRBD1,medium-sized,CASSSQGGTEAFF,TGTGCCAGCAGCTCACAGGGGGGCACTGAAGCTTTCTTT
TRBJ2-5,TRBV6-5,-,-,CASSSLTARETQYF,TGTGCCAGCAGTTCCCTTACAGCCAGGGAGACCCAGTACTTC
TRBJ1-1,TRBV6-5,-,-,CASRVQGVNTEAFF,TGTGCCAGCAGGGTTCAGGGTGTTAACACTGAAGCTTTCTTT
TRBJ2-7,TRBV7-3,-,-,CASNPTGPYEQYF,TGTGCCAGCAACCCAACTGGACCCTACGAGCAGTACTTC
TRBJ2-7,TRBV6-1,-,-,CASSGGGAFPYEQYF,TGTGCCAGCAGTGGGGGGGGCGCCTTCCCCTACGAGCAGTACTTC
TRBJ2-4,TRBV10-2,-,-,CASSYRNIAKNIQYF,TGCGCCAGCAGCTACAGGAACATAGCCAAAAACATTCAGTACTTC
TRBJ1-2,TRBV5-1,-,-,CASSSTTTANYGYTF,TGCGCCAGCAGCTCCACAACCACAGCTAACTATGGCTACACCTTC
TRBJ2-1,TRBV11-2,TRBD2,many,CASSLVGASGRFEQFF,TGTGCCAGCAGCTTAGTAGGGGCTAGCGGGAGGTTTGAGCAGTTCTTC
TRBJ2-5,TRBV6-5,TRBD1,once,CASSRTGQETQYF,TGTGCCAGCAGTAGGACAGGGCAAGAGACCCAGTACTTC
TRBJ1-1,TRBV19,TRBD1,-,CATGTGNTEAFF,TGTGCCACAGGGACAGGGAACACTGAAGCTTTCTTT
TRBJ2-1,TRBV5-4,-,-,CARREVYNEQFF,TGTGCCAGAAGGGAGGTGTACAATGAGCAGTTCTTC
TRBJ2-7,TRBV19,-,-,CASNPTGYSYEQYF,TGTGCCAGTAATCCGACAGGTTACTCCTACGAGCAGTACTTC
TRBJ1-6,TRBV5-1,-,-,CASSLVSDSSYNSPLHF,TGCGCCAGCAGCTTGGTTTCAGATAGCTCCTATAATTCACCCCTCCACTTT
TRBJ2-2,TRBV19,TRBD1,-,CASSIGSGTGGRTGELFF,TGTGCCAGTAGTATAGGATCCGGGACAGGGGGCCGCACCGGGGAGCTGTTTTTT
TRBJ1-2,TRBV6-5,-,-,CASSALRNYGYTF,TGTGCCAGCAGTGCCCTTCGGAACTATGGCTACACCTTC